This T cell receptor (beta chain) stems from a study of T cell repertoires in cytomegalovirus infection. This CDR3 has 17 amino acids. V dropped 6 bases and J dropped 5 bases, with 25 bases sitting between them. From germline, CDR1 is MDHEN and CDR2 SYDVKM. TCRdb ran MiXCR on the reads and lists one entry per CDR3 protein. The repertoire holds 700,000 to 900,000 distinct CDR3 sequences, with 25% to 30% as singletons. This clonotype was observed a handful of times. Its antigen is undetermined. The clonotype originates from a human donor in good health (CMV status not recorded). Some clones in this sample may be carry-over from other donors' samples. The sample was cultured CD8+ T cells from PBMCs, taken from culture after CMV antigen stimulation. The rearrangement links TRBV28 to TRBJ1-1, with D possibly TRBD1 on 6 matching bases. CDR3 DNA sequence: TGTGCCAGCAGCCGTAGAGGGGGGTATCGACCCCGGACTGAAGCTTTCTTT. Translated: CASSRRGGYRPRTEAFF.